This paragraph covers one T cell receptor beta chain sequence. Germline lookup yields CDR1 ENHRY and CDR2 SYGVKD. Trimming stripped 5 bases from V and 5 bases from J, with 16 bases between. The CDR3 is made up of 14 amino acids. The repertoire was sequenced with immunoSEQ multiplex PCR; TCRdb's copy has only in-frame clones and lacks some. The sample lists 35,000 to 50,000 clones; 80% to 90% were seen once. The sample originates from a study of blood T cell repertoires in COVID-19. Study in general: Nucleic acid was either cDNA or gDNA, and it came from T cells, B-cell-depleted T cells, or PBMCs.

The clonotype originates from a woman aged 80 or over with acute or convalescent COVID-19. The rearrangement uses TRBV10-3 and TRBJ2-7; the D gene is possibly TRBD2 (6 bases). Sequencing was carried out using peripheral blood. DNA for the CDR3: TGTGCCATCAGTAAAGCCGGGGGTAGTCACGAGCAGTACTTC. Encoded protein: CAISKAGGSHEQYF.